A selection of T cell receptor beta chains follows, all from one sample in a study of CD8 T cells in Susac syndrome. TCRdb processed the immunoSEQ multiplex PCR reads anew with MiXCR; each CDR3 protein has one entry. The table includes some 450,000 distinct CDR3 sequences, approximately 85% detected once. Sequences were obtained from CD8+ T cells from PBMCs. These receptors originate from a human donor with multiple sclerosis. The CDR3 runs from the conserved cysteine through the conserved F or W. Fields, in order: CDR3 protein, J gene, V gene.

CDR3aa: CASSEGRQYEQYF
j_gene: TRBJ2-7
v_gene: TRBV6-4

CDR3aa: CASSIDGGNQPQHF
j_gene: TRBJ1-5
v_gene: TRBV6-1

CDR3aa: CASSDTNYREGGEQFF
j_gene: TRBJ2-1
v_gene: TRBV7-9

CDR3aa: CASSPRDRLLNTEAFF
j_gene: TRBJ1-1
v_gene: TRBV14

CDR3aa: CASSQVQGEEKLFF
j_gene: TRBJ1-4
v_gene: TRBV4-1

CDR3aa: CASSLVGAGGELFF
j_gene: TRBJ2-2
v_gene: TRBV27

CDR3aa: CASSSGLGGQNTEAFF
j_gene: TRBJ1-1
v_gene: TRBV5-1

CDR3aa: CASSLGTGTEQYF
j_gene: TRBJ2-7
v_gene: TRBV5-4

CDR3aa: CASSPGQIFSYGYTF
j_gene: TRBJ1-2
v_gene: TRBV5-5

CDR3aa: CASSFGQAAGELFF
j_gene: TRBJ2-2
v_gene: TRBV27

CDR3aa: CASWGFSDIQYF
j_gene: TRBJ2-4
v_gene: TRBV6-1

CDR3aa: CASSQVGQAYEQYF
j_gene: TRBJ2-7
v_gene: TRBV4-1

CDR3aa: CATSGTSYTGELFF
j_gene: TRBJ2-2
v_gene: TRBV19

CDR3aa: CASSPRGGNTGELFF
j_gene: TRBJ2-2
v_gene: TRBV6-5